This paragraph covers one T cell receptor (beta chain) sequence. Its target is not known. The sample is drawn from a study of cytomegalovirus exposure and HLA in healthy donors. Study context: Of all 370 or so donors who were genotyped, 75% to 90% belonged to the Caucasian-associated ancestry cluster. Whole-study findings and limits: An Asian-associated ancestry cluster reportedly showed fewer N-insertions than the approximately 670-donor mean in a later analysis. The authors enumerated roughly 180 TCR beta chains as linked to cytomegalovirus.

The PCR employed 60 Vbeta primers together with 13 Jbeta primers. Sequencing used immunoSEQ multiplex PCR; TCRdb keeps in-frame clones, though not all of them. The sample carries over 95,000 clones, roughly 80% recorded once. From germline, CDR1 is MGHRA and CDR2 YSYEKL. Trimming removed 2 bases at V and 4 bases at J, with 9 bases between. CDR3 size: 13 residues. The chain joins TRBV4-1 to TRBJ2-7; no clear D. Sequences were obtained from PBMCs. The receptor comes from a man aged 35 to 55 in good health and CMV-seronegative. The CDR3 spells CASSQLQQYEQYF. Written as DNA, the CDR3 is TGCGCCAGCAGCCAATTACAGCAATACGAGCAGTACTTC.